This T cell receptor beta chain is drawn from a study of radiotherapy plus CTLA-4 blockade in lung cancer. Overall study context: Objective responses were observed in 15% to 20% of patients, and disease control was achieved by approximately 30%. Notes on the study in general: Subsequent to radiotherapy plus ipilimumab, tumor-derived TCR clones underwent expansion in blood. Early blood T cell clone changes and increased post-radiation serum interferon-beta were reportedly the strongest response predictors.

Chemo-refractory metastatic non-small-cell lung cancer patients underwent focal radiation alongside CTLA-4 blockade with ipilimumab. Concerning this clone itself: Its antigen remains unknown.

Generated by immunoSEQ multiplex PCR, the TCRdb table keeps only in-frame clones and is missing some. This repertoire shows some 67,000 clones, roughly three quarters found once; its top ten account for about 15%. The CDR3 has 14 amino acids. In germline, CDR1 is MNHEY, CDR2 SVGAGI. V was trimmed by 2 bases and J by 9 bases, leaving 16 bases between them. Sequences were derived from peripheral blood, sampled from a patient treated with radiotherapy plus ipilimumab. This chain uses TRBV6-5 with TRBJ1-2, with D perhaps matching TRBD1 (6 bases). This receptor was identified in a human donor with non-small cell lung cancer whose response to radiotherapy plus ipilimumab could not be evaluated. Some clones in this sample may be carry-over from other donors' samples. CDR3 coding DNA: TGTGCCAGCAGTTACAGGGAGGGGGGCGGGAGCTACACCTTC. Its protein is CASSYREGGGSYTF.